The entry below describes one T cell receptor beta chain. Its target is not known. The V end lost 1 base, the J end lost 15 bases, and 18 bases lay between the germline ends. The CDR3 is 14 amino acids. Germline CDR1 SGHTA, CDR2 FQGNSA. The data were taken from a study of human T cells and chemical hapten exposure. Study-wide context: 2% DPC applied to a roughly 2 cm by roughly 2 cm arm area sensitized donors. Each patient's scalp received weekly diphenylcyclopropenone throughout the roughly 25-week study. General study findings and limits: Sensitizing with DPC caused no change in TCRs above 1 in 1000 frequency.

TCRdb used MiXCR to reprocess the RACE reads, holding one entry per CDR3 protein. The table includes roughly 260,000 distinct CDR3 sequences, around 9.3% detected once. The time point here: pre-sensitization, week 0. Treatment of the sample: therapeutic diphenylcyclopropenone sensitization with weekly scalp DPC. V and J are TRBV7-2 and TRBJ2-2, with a tentative D call TRBD1 (5 bases). Source: whole blood, taken in connection with sensitization to the hapten diphenylcyclopropenone (DPC). The clonotype comes from a woman between 40 and 50 years old with alopecia areata. Some clones in this sample may be carry-over from other donors' samples. The DNA for the CDR3 is TGTGCCAGCAGCTTAGAACCCCGCGGACATACGGTGTTTTTT. Translating gives CASSLEPRGHTVFF. Combining the CDR3 with reference TRBV7-2 and TRBJ2-2 gives the whole variable domain GAGVSQSPSNKVTEKGKDVELRCDPISGHTALYWYRQSLGQGLEFLIYFQGNSAPDKSGLPSDRFSAERTGGSVSTLTIQRTQQEDSAVYLCASSLEPRGHTVFFGEGSRLTVL.